The clone carrying this T cell receptor (beta chain) was observed a handful of times. The antigen is not known. This sample is part of a study of T cell responses to AZD1222 COVID-19 vaccine. Findings of the study overall: Donor demographics were predominantly white British with a female majority; clonal diversity may be underestimated. Spike-specific TCR breadth and depth went up after people got two AZD1222 doses. The peak T cell response came first, and repertoires were sampled only after it.

Germline V CDR1 and CDR2: DFQATT, SNEGSKA (reference sequence). Trimming removed 3 bases at V and 0 bases at J, with 9 bases between. The CDR3 has 13 residues. Measured with immunoSEQ multiplex PCR; TCRdb has only the in-frame clones, and not every one. The data contain fewer than 120,000 clones, approximately 85% of them singletons. V is TRBV20-1 and J is TRBJ2-7; D unclear. This specimen consisted of peripheral blood, obtained on day 0 of AZD1222 vaccination. This receptor was obtained from an adult in good health. The CDR3 DNA follows: TGCAGTGCTAGTTCCGGAAGCTCCTACGAGCAGTACTTC. Translating gives CSASSGSSYEQYF.